These 3 T cell receptor beta chains originate from one sample sequenced in a study of blood T cells in healthy people across ages. Then a second PCR, running about 6 to 12 cycles, was carried out with a sample-barcoded 5' primer and a J-beta primer mix. TCRdb re-called the 5' RACE reads with MiXCR, one entry per CDR3 protein. This sample yields 800,000 to 950,000 distinct CDR3 sequences, of which about 44% are seen a single time; 10% to 15% belongs to the top ten. Source material: blood. The receptors originated from a man aged 25 to 40 in good health.

This chain uses TRBV9 with TRBJ1-2, with TRBD1 matching over 7 bases. V lost 6 bases and J lost 8; bases outside the gene matches: 13. The CDR3 totals 14 residues. Germline V gene sequence: CDR1 SGDLS, CDR2 YYNGEE. CDR3 sequence: CASTPDRASGGYTF. CDR3 coding DNA: TGTGCCAGCACTCCCGACAGGGCCTCGGGCGGCTACACCTTC.

Only one count was recorded for this clonotype. The rearrangement uses TRBV18 and TRBJ1-1, with D uncertain. Trimming pared 2 bases from V and 4 bases from J, leaving 5 bases between. Germline V CDR1 and CDR2: KGHSH, LQKENI. The CDR3 length is 12 residues. The CDR3 DNA reads TGTGCCAGCTCACCAGACATCACTGAAGCTTTCTTT. It encodes CASSPDITEAFF.

The chain has TRBV28 and TRBJ1-2; TRBD1 matches 8 bases. The trim removed 7 bases at V and 4 bases at J, leaving 14 bases unmatched. This CDR3 contains 16 residues. Germline assignment: CDR1 MDHEN and CDR2 SYDVKM. The CDR3 spells CASTYTQGVGVYGYTF. The CDR3 nucleotides are TGTGCCAGCACCTATACACAGGGGGTTGGTGTCTATGGCTACACCTTC.